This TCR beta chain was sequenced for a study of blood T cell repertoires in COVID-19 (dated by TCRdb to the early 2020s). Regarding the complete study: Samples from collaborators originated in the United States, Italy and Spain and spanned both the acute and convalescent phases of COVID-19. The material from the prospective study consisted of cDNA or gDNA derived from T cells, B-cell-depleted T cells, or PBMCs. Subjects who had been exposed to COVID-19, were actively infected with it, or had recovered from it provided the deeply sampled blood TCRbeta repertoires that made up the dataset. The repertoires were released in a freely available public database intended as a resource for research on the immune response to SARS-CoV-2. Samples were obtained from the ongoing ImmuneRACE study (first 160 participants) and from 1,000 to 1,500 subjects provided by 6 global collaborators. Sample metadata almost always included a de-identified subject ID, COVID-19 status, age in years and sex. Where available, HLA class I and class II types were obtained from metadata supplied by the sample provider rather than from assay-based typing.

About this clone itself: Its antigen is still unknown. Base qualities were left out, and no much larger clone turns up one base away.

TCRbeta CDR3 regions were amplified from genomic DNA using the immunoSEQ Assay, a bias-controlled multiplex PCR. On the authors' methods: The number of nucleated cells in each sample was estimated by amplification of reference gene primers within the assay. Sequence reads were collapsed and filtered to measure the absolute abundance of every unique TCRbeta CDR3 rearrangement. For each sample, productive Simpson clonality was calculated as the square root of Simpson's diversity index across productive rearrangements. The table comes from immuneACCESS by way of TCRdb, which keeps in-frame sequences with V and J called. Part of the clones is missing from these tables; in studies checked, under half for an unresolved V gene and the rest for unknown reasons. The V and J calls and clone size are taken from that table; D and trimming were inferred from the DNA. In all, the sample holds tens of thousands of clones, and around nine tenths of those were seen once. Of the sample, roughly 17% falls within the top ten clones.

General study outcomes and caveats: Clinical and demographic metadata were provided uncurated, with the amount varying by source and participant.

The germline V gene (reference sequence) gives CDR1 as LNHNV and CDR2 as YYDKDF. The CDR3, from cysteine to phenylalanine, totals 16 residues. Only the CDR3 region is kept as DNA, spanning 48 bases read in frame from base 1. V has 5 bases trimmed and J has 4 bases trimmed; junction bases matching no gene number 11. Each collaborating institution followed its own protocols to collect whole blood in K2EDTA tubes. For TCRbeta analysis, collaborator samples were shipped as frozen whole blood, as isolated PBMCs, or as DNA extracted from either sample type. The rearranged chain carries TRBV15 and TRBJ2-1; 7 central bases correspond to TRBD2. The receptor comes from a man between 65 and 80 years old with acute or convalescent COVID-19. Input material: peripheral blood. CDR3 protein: CATSPPPAGSYNEQFF. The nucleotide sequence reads TGTGCCACCAGCCCACCGCCAGCGGGATCGTACAATGAGCAGTTCTTC.